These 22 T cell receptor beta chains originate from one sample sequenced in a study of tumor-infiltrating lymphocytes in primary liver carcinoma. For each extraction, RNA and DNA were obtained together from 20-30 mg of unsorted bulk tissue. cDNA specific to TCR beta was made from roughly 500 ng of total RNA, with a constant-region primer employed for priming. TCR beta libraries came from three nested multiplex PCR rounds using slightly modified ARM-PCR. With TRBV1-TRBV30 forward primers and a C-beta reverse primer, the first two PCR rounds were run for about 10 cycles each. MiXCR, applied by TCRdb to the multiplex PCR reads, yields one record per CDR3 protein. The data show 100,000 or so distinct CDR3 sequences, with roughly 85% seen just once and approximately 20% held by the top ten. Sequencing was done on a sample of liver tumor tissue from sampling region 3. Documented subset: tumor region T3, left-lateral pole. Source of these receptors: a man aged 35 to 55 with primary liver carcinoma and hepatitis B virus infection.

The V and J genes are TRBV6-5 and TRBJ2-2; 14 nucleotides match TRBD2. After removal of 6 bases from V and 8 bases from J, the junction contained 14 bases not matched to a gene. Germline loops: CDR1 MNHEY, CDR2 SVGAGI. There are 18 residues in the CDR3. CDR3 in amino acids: CASRSILGTSGRCGELFF. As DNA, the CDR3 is TGTGCCAGCAGATCAATCCTCGGGACTAGCGGGAGATGTGGGGAGCTGTTTTTT.

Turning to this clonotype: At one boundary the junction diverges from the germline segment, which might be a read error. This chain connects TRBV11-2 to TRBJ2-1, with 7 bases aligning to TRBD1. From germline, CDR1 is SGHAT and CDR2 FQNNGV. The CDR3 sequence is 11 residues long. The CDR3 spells CTSSFDREHFF. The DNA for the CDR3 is TGTACCAGCAGCTTCGACAGGGAGCACTTCTTC.

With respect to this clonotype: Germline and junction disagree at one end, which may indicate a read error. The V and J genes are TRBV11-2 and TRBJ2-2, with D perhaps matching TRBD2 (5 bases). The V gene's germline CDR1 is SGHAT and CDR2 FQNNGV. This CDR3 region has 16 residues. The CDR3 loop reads CASSRAEKRNTGELFF. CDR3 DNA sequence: TGTGCCAGCAGCCGAGCGGAGAAACGGAACACTGGGGAGCTGTTTTTT. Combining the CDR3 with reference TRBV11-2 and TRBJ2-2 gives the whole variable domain EAGVAQSPRYKIIEKRQSVAFWCNPISGHATLYWYQQILGQGPKLLIQFQNNGVVDDSQLPKDRFSAERLKGVDSTLKIQPAKLEDSAVYLCASSRAEKRNTGELFFGEGSRLTVL.

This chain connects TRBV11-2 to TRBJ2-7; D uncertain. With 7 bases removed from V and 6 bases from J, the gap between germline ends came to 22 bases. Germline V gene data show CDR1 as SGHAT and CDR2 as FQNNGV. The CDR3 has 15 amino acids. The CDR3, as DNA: TGTGCCAGCAACTTCGGACGGCTTTACGCACGCGAGCAGTACTTC. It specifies CASNFGRLYAREQYF.

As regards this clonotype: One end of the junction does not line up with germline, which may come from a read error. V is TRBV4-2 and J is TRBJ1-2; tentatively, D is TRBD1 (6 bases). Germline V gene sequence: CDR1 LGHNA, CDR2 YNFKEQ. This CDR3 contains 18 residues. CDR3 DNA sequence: TGTGCCAGCAGCCGATCGTCCAGGGCGGGGGGCGCGTCCTATGGTTACACCTTC. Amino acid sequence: CASSRSSRAGGASYGYTF.

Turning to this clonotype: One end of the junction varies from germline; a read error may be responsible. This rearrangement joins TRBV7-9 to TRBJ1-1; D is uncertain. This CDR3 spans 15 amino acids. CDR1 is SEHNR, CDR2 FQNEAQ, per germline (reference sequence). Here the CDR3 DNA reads TGTGCCAGCAGCCTATCCCTGACCGAGAACACTGAAGGTTTCTTT. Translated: CASSLSLTENTEGFF.

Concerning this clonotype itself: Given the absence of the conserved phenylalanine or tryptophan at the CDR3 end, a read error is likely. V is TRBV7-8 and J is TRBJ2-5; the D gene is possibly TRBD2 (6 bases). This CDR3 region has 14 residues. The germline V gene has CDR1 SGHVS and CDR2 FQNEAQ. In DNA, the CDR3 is TGTGCCAGCAGCTTGGATAGCGGCCAAGAGACTCAGTACCTC. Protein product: CASSLDSGQETQYL.

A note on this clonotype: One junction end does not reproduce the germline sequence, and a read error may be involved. The CDR3 loop is CANSLSRGSNQLQHF. The DNA for the CDR3 is TGTGCCAACAGTTTAAGTCGGGGTAGCAATCAGCTCCAGCATTTT. The chain links TRBV12-3 or TRBV12-4 to TRBJ1-5, with unresolved D. The CDR3 has 15 residues.

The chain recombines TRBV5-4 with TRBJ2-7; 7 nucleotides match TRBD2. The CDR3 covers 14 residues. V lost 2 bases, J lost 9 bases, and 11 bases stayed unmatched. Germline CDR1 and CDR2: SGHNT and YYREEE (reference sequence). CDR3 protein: CASSFPSGADGQYF. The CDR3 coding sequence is TGTGCCAGCAGCTTCCCTAGCGGTGCGGACGGGCAGTACTTC.

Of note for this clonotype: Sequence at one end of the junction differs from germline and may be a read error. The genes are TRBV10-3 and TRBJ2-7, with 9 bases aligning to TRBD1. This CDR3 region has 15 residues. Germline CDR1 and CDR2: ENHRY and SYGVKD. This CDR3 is CTINPGGTGNYEQYF. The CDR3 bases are TGTACCATTAACCCTGGGGGGACAGGGAACTACGAGCAGTACTTC.

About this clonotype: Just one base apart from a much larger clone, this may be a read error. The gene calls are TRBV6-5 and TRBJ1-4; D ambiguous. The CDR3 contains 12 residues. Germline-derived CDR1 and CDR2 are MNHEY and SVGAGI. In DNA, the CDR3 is TGTGCCAGCGGGCGGGAGAATGGAAAACAGTTTTTT. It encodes CASGRENGKQFF.

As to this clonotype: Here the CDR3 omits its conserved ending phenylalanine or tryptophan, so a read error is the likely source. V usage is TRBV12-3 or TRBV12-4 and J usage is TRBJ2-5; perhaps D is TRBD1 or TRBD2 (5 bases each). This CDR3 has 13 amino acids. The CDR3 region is CASNLVQGEAQYC. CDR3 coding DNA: TGTGCCAGCAATTTGGTCCAGGGAGAGGCCCAGTACTGC.

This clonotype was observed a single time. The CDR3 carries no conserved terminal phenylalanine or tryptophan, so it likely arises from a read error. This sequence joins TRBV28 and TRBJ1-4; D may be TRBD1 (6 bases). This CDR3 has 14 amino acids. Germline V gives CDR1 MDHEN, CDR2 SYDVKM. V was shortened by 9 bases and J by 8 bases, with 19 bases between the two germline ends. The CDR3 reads CARGTPNRGEKLFS. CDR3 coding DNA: TGTGCCAGGGGGACACCCAATCGGGGGGAAAAACTGTTTTCT.

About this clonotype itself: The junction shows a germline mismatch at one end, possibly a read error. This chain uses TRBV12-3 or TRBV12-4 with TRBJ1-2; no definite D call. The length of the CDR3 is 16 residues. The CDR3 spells CASSLDGRPRNYGYTF. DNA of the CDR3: TGTGCCAGCAGTTTAGATGGCAGACCAAGAAATTATGGCTACACCTTT.

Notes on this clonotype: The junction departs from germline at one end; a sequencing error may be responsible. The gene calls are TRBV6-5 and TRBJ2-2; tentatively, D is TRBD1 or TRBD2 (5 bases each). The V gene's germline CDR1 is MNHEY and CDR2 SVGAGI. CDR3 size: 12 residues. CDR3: CASSYGDGELFF. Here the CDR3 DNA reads TGTGCCAGCAGTTACGGGGACGGGGAACTGTTTTTT.

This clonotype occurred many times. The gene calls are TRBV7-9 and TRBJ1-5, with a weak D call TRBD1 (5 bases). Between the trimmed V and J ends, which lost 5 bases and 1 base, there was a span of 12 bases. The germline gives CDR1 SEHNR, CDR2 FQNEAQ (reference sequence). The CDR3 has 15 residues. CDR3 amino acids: CASSPQGGSNQPQHF. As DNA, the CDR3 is TGTGCCAGCAGCCCCCAGGGAGGAAGCAATCAGCCCCAGCATTTT.

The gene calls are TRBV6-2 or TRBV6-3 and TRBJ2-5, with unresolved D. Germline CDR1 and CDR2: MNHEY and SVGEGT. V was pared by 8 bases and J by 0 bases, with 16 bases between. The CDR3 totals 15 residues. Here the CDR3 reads CASRREGANQETQYF. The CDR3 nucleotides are TGTGCCAGCCGAAGGGAAGGAGCGAACCAAGAGACCCAGTACTTC.

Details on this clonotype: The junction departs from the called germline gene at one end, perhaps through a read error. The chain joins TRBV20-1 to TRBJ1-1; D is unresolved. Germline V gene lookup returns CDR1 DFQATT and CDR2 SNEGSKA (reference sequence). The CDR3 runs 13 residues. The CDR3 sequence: CGARGFLNAEAFF. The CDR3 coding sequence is TGCGGTGCTAGAGGGTTCCTGAACGCTGAAGCTTTCTTT.

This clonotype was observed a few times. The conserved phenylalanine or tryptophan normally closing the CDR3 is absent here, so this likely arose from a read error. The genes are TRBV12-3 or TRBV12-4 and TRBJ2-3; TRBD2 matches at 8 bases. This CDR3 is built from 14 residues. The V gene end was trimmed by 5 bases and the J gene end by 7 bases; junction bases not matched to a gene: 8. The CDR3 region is CASSPGTRPHTQYL. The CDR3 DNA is TGTGCCAGCAGTCCCGGGACTAGGCCACATACGCAGTATCTT.

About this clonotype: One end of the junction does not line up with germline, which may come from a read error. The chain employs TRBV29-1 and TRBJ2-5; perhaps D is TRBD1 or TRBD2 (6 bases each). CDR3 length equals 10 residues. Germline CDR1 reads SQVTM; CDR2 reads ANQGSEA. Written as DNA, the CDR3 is TGTAGTGGGGGGCAAGAGACCCATTACTTC. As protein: CSGGQETHYF. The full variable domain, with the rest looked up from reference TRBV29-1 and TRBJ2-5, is SAVISQKPSRDICQRGTSLTIQCQVDSQVTMMFWYRQQPGQSLTLIATANQGSEATYESGFVIDKFPISRPNLTFSTLTVSNMSPEDSSIYLCSGGQETHYFGPGTRLLVL.

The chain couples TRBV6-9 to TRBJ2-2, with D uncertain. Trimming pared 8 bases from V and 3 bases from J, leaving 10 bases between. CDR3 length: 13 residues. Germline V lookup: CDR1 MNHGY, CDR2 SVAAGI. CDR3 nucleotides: TGTGCCAGCGCGATGGTGGACACCGGGGAGCTGTTTTTT. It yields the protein CASAMVDTGELFF.

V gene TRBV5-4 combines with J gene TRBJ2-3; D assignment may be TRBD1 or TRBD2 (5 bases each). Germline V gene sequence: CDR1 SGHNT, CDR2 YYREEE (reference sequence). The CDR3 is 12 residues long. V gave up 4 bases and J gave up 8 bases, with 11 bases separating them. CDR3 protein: CASSIWGSTQYF. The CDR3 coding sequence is TGTGCCAGCAGCATTTGGGGGAGTACGCAGTATTTT.